Reported below is one T cell receptor beta chain. The study drew its donors from healthy HIV-negative adults without recent acute infections or vaccinations. The CDR3 is made up of 16 amino acids. The V gene's germline CDR1 is LGHNA and CDR2 YSLEER. V lost 4 bases, J lost 2 bases, and 6 bases stayed unmatched. The record originates from a study of shared clonotypes between healthy human individuals. For every subset, genomic DNA was evenly distributed across several immunoSEQ plates. Sequencing used immunoSEQ multiplex PCR; TCRdb keeps in-frame clones, though not all of them. The table lists 2 million to 3 million clones, around 90% of them singletons.

The sample taken for sequencing was naive CD4+ T cells sorted from blood. The subset was: CD45RA+ positively selected. The sequence derives from a man in his late teens or twenties in good health. The genes are TRBV4-3 and TRBJ2-1; 9 nucleotides agree with TRBD1. The CDR3 DNA reads TGCGCCAGCAGCCGATCGGGACAGGGAACCTACAATGAGCAGTTCTTC. It specifies CASSRSGQGTYNEQFF.